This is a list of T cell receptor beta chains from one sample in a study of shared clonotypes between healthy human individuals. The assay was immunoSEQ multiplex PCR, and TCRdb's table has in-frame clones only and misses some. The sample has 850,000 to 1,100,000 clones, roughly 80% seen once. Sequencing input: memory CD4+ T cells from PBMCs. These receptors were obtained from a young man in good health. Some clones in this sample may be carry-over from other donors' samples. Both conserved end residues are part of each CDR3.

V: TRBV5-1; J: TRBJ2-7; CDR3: CASSRTGEPSGEQYF
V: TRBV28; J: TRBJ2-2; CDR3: CASTRPGTVGTGGSGELFF
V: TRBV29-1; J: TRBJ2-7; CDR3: CSVEVGRASSYEQYF
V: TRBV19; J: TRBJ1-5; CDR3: CASTGYSNQPQHF
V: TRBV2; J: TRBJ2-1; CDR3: CASSPGLAGDNEQFF
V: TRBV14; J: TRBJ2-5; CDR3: CASSLTLTGTETQYF
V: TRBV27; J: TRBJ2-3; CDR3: CASSDYGTSGVGEYF
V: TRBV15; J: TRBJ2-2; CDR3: CATSGEGQVNTGELFF
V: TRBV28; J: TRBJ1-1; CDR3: CASWRGNTEAFF
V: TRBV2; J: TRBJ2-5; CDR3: CASSDGAYLGETQYF
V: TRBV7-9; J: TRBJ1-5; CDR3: CASSPQGANNQPQHF
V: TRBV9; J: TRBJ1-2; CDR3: CASGFGLRKKNYGYTF
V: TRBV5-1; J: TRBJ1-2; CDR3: CASSWTSPNYGYTF
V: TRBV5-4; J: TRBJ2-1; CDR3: CASKGQGPSGTVYNEQFF
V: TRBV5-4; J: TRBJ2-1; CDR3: CASSLIGGTSYNEQFF
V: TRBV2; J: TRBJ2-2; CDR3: CASSLPQGQRITGELFF
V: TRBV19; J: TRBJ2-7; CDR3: CASSTPANMGSYEQYF
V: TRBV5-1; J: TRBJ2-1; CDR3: CASQTGDNNEQFF
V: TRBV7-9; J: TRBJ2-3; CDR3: CASSLTTSRGHWDTQYF
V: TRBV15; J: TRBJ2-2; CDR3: CATSTYRATRAGELFF
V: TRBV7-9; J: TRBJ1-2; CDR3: CASSLARTGGAGYGYTF
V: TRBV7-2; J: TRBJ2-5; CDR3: CASSQTSGGQETQYF
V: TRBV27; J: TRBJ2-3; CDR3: CASSPRTSGTITDTQYF
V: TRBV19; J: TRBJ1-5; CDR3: CASSPGGMYSQPQHF
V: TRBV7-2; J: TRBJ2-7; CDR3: CASSSGQAAEQYF
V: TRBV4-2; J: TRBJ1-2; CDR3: CASSQDRSAYGYTF
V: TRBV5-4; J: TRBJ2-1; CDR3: CASSLGGASGGNEQFF
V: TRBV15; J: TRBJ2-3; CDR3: CATSRALDSYADTQYF
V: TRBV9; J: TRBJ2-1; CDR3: CASSVATSQPSEQFF
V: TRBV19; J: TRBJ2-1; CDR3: CASSTPGLVNEQFF
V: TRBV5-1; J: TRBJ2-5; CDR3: CASSPGASGRAMSETQYF
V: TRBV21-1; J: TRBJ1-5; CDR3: CASYRRGFLSHSNQPQHF
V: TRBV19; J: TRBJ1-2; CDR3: CASSIGMSGGYGYTF
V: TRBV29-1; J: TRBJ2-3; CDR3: CSVGPPNGYTQYF
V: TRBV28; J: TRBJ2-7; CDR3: CASSLTVPYEQYF